One and the same sample provided the 15 T cell receptor beta chains below, sequenced in a study of T cell changes during pregnancy in multiple sclerosis. The table came from immunoSEQ multiplex PCR; TCRdb's copy has only in-frame clones and leaves some out. The table lists tens of thousands of clones, 91% of them singletons. Sample: peripheral blood, taken in the third trimester of pregnancy. The receptor source for this set is a female donor in good health, enrolled as a control in a pregnancy study.

This clone was detected only a few times. The chain links TRBV6-1 to TRBJ2-5; 9 nucleotides match TRBD2. The V gene's germline CDR1 is MNHNS and CDR2 SASEGT. This CDR3 has 17 residues. The V and J ends lost 2 bases and 2 bases, in that order; junction bases with no gene match: 9. For the CDR3, the DNA is TGTGCCAGCAGTGAACGTCGAGCGGGGGGTTTGCAAGAGACCCAGTACTTC. It yields the protein CASSERRAGGLQETQYF.

V usage is TRBV28 and J usage is TRBJ2-1, with 10 nucleotides matching TRBD2. Unmatched junction bases numbered 7, after V lost 2 bases and J lost 9 bases. This CDR3 is built from 15 residues. Germline V gene data show CDR1 as MDHEN and CDR2 as SYDVKM. This CDR3 is CASSLGASGSGEQFF. The DNA for the CDR3 is TGTGCCAGCAGTTTAGGGGCTAGCGGGAGTGGTGAGCAGTTCTTC.

V is TRBV19 and J is TRBJ2-4, with D hard to call. The germline CDR1 and CDR2 sequences are LNHDA and SQIVND (reference sequence). V lost 3 bases to trimming and J lost 2 bases, with 14 bases between them. CDR3 length: 16 residues. CDR3 DNA sequence: TGTGCCAGTAGTATTTCAAATGGAGTATCCAAAAACATTCAGTACTTC. As protein: CASSISNGVSKNIQYF.

V usage is TRBV4-1 and J usage is TRBJ1-2; 10 positions agree with TRBD1. This CDR3 comprises 15 residues. The germline V gene encodes CDR1 MGHRA and CDR2 YSYEKL. The junction had 11 bases not matched to a gene; V was cut back by 7 bases and J by 6 bases. The CDR3 region is CASNSGTGDLNGYTF. The CDR3 DNA is TGCGCCAGCAACTCCGGGACAGGGGACCTCAATGGCTACACCTTC.

CDR3 sequence reads: CASSTYRGRDTGELFF. In DNA, the CDR3 is TGTGCCAGCAGCACATACAGGGGAAGGGACACCGGGGAGCTGTTTTTT. The chain links TRBV5-6 to TRBJ2-2, with 7 bases that match TRBD1. The CDR3 spans 16 residues. Germline trimming cut 4 bases from V and 3 bases from J; bases unmatched to any gene: 9. The germline V gene has CDR1 SGHDT and CDR2 YYEEEE.

The chain uses TRBV18 and TRBJ1-6; perhaps TRBD1 as D (6 bases). The CDR3 spans 15 residues. The V gene lost 8 bases and the J gene lost 9 bases, with 20 bases spanning the gap. Germline V gene lookup returns CDR1 KGHSH and CDR2 LQKENI. CDR3 sequence reads: CASRIPGQLSSPLHF. CDR3 bases: TGTGCCAGCCGGATACCGGGACAACTGTCTTCACCCCTCCACTTT.

The CDR3 reads CASSARTGTGNSPLHF. CDR3 coding DNA: TGTGCCAGCAGCGCTCGGACAGGGACGGGTAATTCACCCCTCCACTTT. The chain carries TRBV7-2 and TRBJ1-6; 8 bases fit TRBD1. The CDR3 runs to 16 residues. Germline V gene sequence: CDR1 SGHTA, CDR2 FQGNSA. J gave up 6 bases and V 5 bases, and 9 bases lay outside the gene matches.

This CDR3 is CASSFRGWVAEAFF. The CDR3 DNA reads as TGCGCCAGCAGCTTCAGGGGGTGGGTGGCTGAAGCTTTCTTT. The V gene is TRBV5-1, the J gene TRBJ1-1; 7 bases agree with TRBD1. The CDR3 runs to 14 residues. Germline lookup yields CDR1 SGHRS and CDR2 YFSETQ. The ends lost 2 bases at V and 6 bases at J; junction bases unmatched: 7.

The CDR3 DNA sequence: TGTGCCAGCAGCCCGGGACATTCCTACGAGCAGTACTTC. Amino acid sequence: CASSPGHSYEQYF. V gene TRBV5-6 combines with J gene TRBJ2-7, with D perhaps TRBD1 (6 bases). V was shortened by 4 bases and J by 1 base, with 9 bases between the two germline ends. This CDR3 spans 13 amino acids. The germline V gene has CDR1 SGHDT and CDR2 YYEEEE.

CDR3 coding DNA: TGTGCCAGCAGCTTAGAAAGACTAGCGGGCGTATACGAGCAGTACTTC. Protein sequence: CASSLERLAGVYEQYF. The V gene is TRBV7-6, the J gene TRBJ2-7, with 10 bases aligning to TRBD2. CDR1 is SGHVS and CDR2 is FNYEAQ in the germline V gene. J gave up 4 bases and V 1 base, and 7 bases lay outside the gene matches. The CDR3 extends over 16 amino acids.

As DNA, the CDR3 is TGTGCCAGCAGTGTCGGGACAGGGTTACAGGAGGTTTATGGCTACACCTTC. Amino acids: CASSVGTGLQEVYGYTF. The V gene is TRBV25-1, the J gene TRBJ1-2, with 9 nucleotides matching TRBD1. The CDR3 covers 17 residues. Germline CDR1 and CDR2: MGHDK and SYGVNS. After removal of 4 bases from V and 5 bases from J, the junction contained 14 bases not matched to a gene.

The chain employs TRBV25-1 and TRBJ1-2; 7 bases line up with TRBD1. The junction had 10 bases not matched to a gene; V was cut back by 1 base and J by 5 bases. Germline V gene sequence: CDR1 MGHDK, CDR2 SYGVNS. The CDR3 sequence is 16 residues long. CDR3 amino acids: CASSEFGQGVWYGYTF. CDR3 sequence (DNA): TGTGCCAGCAGTGAATTCGGGCAGGGGGTATGGTATGGCTACACCTTC.

The chain carries TRBV6-5 and TRBJ1-2, with D hard to call. Germline V gives CDR1 MNHEY, CDR2 SVGAGI. The CDR3 is made up of 14 amino acids. V lost 6 bases and J lost 8, with 19 bases in between. The CDR3 spells CASRSETAPRGYTF. In DNA form, the CDR3 reads TGTGCCAGCAGATCCGAAACGGCGCCTAGAGGCTACACCTTC.

The chain joins TRBV18 to TRBJ1-2; maybe TRBD1 (5 bases). From germline, CDR1 is KGHSH and CDR2 LQKENI. The CDR3 consists of 14 residues. Trimming took off 3 bases at V and 3 bases at J, with 11 bases between the two ends. The CDR3 protein is CASSPQGHDYGYTF. The DNA of the CDR3 is TGTGCCAGCTCACCTCAGGGCCATGACTATGGCTACACCTTC.

The chain combines TRBV6-8 with TRBJ2-3; D call uncertain. V shed 6 bases and J shed 8 bases, with 18 bases lying between them. The CDR3 runs 14 residues. The germline V gene has CDR1 MNHGY and CDR2 SAAAGT. CDR3 sequence (DNA): TGTGCCAGCAGCCAGCGTAGACGGCCCGGTACGCAGTATTTT. Encoded protein: CASSQRRRPGTQYF.